The next 27 T cell receptor beta chains were all read from a single sample in a study of T cells in Graves' hyperthyroidism and ophthalmopathy. RNA transcripts were the template for amplifying TCR beta CDR3 regions. The study used the HTBI primer set for a first-round RT-PCR of the TCR CDR3. MiXCR was run by TCRdb on the multiplex PCR reads, yielding one entry per CDR3 protein. Seen here are about 200,000 distinct CDR3 sequences, about a sixth observed once, and the top ten hold 53%. The sample comprised blood. The receptors stem from a woman in her fifties or sixties with Graves' hyperthyroidism.

This clonotype has at least ten counts. The chain links TRBV20-1 to TRBJ1-1; D ambiguous. The CDR3 runs 12 residues. Germline lookup yields CDR1 DFQATT and CDR2 SNEGSKA (reference sequence). CDR3 nucleotide sequence: TGCAGGCCGCGTGGGTTAAGCACTGAAGCTTTCTTT. This codes for CRPRGLSTEAFF.

At least ten counts were recorded for this clonotype. The J gene is TRBJ2-7, the V gene TRBV6-1, with TRBD1 as a possible D gene (5 bases). This CDR3 has 15 residues. CDR1 is MNHNS, CDR2 SASEGT, per germline. V shed 6 bases and J shed 0 bases, with 15 bases lying between them. CDR3 residues: CASRTVGLSSYEQYF. The CDR3 DNA is TGTGCCAGCAGAACCGTGGGGCTCAGCTCCTACGAGCAGTACTTC.

About this clonotype: A much larger clone differs from this one at a single base, so this may be a read error. This chain joins TRBV28 and TRBJ1-3, with no clear D. Germline V gives CDR1 MDHEN, CDR2 SYDVKM. V lost 5 bases to trimming and J lost 6 bases, with 17 bases between them. The CDR3 extends over 15 amino acids. CDR3 bases: TGTGCCAGCAGTCCCGCGGGAAATCTTGTAAACACCATATATTTT. It yields the protein CASSPAGNLVNTIYF.

This clonotype was detected many times. The V and J genes are TRBV7-6 and TRBJ2-1, with a weak D call TRBD1 (6 bases). The CDR3 covers 15 residues. Germline V CDR1 and CDR2: SGHVS, FNYEAQ. Trimming shortened V by 5 bases and J by 5 bases, and 16 bases separated the two germline ends. The CDR3, as DNA: TGTGCCAGCAGCCTCCACAGGGACCAACACAATGAGCAGTTCTTC. Its protein is CASSLHRDQHNEQFF.

Comment on this clonotype: One base away lies a much larger clone, so this may be a sequencing read error. The rearrangement joins TRBV7-9 to TRBJ1-2; a weak D match, TRBD1 (6 bases). CDR1 and CDR2 from the germline V gene are SEHNR and FQNEAQ (reference sequence). This CDR3 has 12 amino acids. The CDR3 loop is CAGSFNRDGYTF. Written as DNA, the CDR3 is TGTGCCGGCAGCTTTAACAGGGATGGCTACACCTTC.

In this sample, this clonotype turned up many times. The V and J genes are TRBV5-8 and TRBJ2-2; D uncertain. This CDR3 comprises 13 residues. Deletions cut 1 base from V and 5 bases from J, with 6 bases between. Looked up from germline, CDR1 is SGHTS and CDR2 is YDEGEE. CDR3 amino acids: CASSLLRTGELFF. CDR3 DNA sequence: TGTGCCAGCAGCTTGTTGAGGACCGGGGAGCTGTTTTTT.

This clonotype was recorded many times. The J gene is TRBJ1-1, the V gene TRBV2; 9 positions match TRBD1. V gave up 7 bases and J gave up 5 bases; unmatched junction bases: 8. Germline V gene lookup returns CDR1 SNHLY and CDR2 FYNNEI. This CDR3 is built from 14 residues. CDR3 DNA sequence: TGTGCCAGCAAAATAGGACAGGGGTTGACTGAAGCTTTCTTT. This translates into CASKIGQGLTEAFF.

The rearrangement links TRBV6-1 to TRBJ2-2; D not resolved. The CDR3 has 15 residues. V lost 2 bases and J 0 bases, leaving 7 bases between the germline ends. The germline gives CDR1 MNHNS, CDR2 SASEGT. The CDR3 region is CASSEWSANTGELFF. CDR3 DNA: TGTGCCAGCAGTGAATGGTCGGCGAACACCGGGGAGCTGTTTTTT.

This clonotype was seen a handful of times. V usage is TRBV20-1 and J usage is TRBJ2-4, with TRBD2 as a possible D gene (6 bases). The CDR3 is 18 residues long. CDR1 is DFQATT, CDR2 SNEGSKA, per germline (reference sequence). V was trimmed by 3 bases and J by 1 base, leaving 22 bases between them. CDR3 amino acids: CSASNLMGGIGAKNIQYF. The CDR3 DNA follows: TGCAGTGCTAGTAATTTGATGGGCGGGATCGGGGCCAAAAACATTCAGTACTTC.

This clonotype was picked up one time. A single base separates this from a much larger clone, so it may be a read error. J is TRBJ1-2 and V is TRBV28; 8 nucleotides align to TRBD1. Germline CDR1 MDHEN, CDR2 SYDVKM. The length of the CDR3 is 14 residues. This chain's CDR3 is CVSFTGGGVDGYTF. In DNA form, the CDR3 reads TGTGTCAGCTTCACAGGGGGAGGGGTGGATGGCTACACCTTC.

The J gene is TRBJ2-3, the V gene TRBV18; D might be TRBD1 (7 bases). This CDR3 spans 15 amino acids. V lost 6 bases to trimming and J lost 3 bases, with 16 bases between them. Germline values: CDR1 KGHSH, CDR2 LQKENI. CDR3 in DNA: TGTGCCAGCTCCCCAGGGGGGCTAGCGACAGATACGCAGTATTTT. Its protein is CASSPGGLATDTQYF.

This clonotype has a count of ten or more. V usage is TRBV7-3 and J usage is TRBJ2-1, with 9 bases matching TRBD2. The J segment lost 1 base and the V segment lost 5 bases, leaving 18 bases of the junction unmatched. The germline gives CDR1 SGHTA, CDR2 FQGTGA. This CDR3 has 20 amino acids. This CDR3 reads CASSQEHVGAGGSSYNEQFF. CDR3 nucleotide sequence: TGTGCCAGCAGCCAGGAACACGTTGGAGCGGGAGGTAGTTCCTACAATGAGCAGTTCTTC.

Ten or more counts support this clonotype. V and J are TRBV11-3 and TRBJ2-3; possibly TRBD1 or TRBD2 for D (5 bases each). The CDR3 is 13 residues long. The V gene lost 6 bases and the J gene lost 4 bases, with 11 bases spanning the gap. Looked up from germline, CDR1 is SGHNT and CDR2 is YENEEA. The CDR3 region has the DNA TGTGCCAGCAGGGCCAGGGAGCCAGATACGCAGTATTTT. Protein: CASRAREPDTQYF. Based on the CDR3 plus reference TRBV11-3 and TRBJ2-3, the full variable domain is EAGVVQSPRYKIIEKKQPVAFWCNPISGHNTLYWYLQNLGQGPELLIRYENEEAVDDSQLPKDRFSAERLKGVDSTLKIQPAELGDSAVYLCASRAREPDTQYFGPGTRLTVL.

This clonotype was picked up many times. V usage is TRBV5-1 and J usage is TRBJ2-5, with D possibly being TRBD1 or TRBD2 (5 bases each). CDR1 and CDR2 (germline): SGHRS, YFSETQ. Trimming removed 4 bases at V and 4 bases at J, with 14 bases between. The CDR3 covers 14 residues. This CDR3 is CASSIQGGGETQYF. For the CDR3, the DNA is TGCGCCAGCAGCATCCAGGGCGGAGGAGAGACCCAGTACTTC.

The table lists this clonotype with many counts. This rearrangement joins TRBV27 to TRBJ2-1, with 10 nucleotides matching TRBD2. Germline-derived CDR1 and CDR2 are MNHEY and SMNVEV (reference sequence). Germline trimming cut 5 bases from V and 6 bases from J; bases unmatched to any gene: 10. The CDR3 consists of 16 residues. The CDR3 protein is CASSASGTSAPNEQFF. CDR3 in DNA: TGTGCCAGCAGTGCCTCCGGGACTAGCGCTCCCAATGAGCAGTTCTTC.

This clonotype was detected many times. The rearrangement uses TRBV11-3 and TRBJ1-2; D uncertain. Germline CDR1 is SGHNT and CDR2 is YENEEA. CDR3 length equals 15 residues. Trimming left V 2 bases short and J 4 bases short, with 14 bases between. The CDR3 DNA reads as TGTGCCAGCAGCTTATTAAACGGGCTTCCCTATGGCTACACCTTC. This sequence encodes CASSLLNGLPYGYTF.

This clonotype was counted ten times or more. This rearrangement joins TRBV20-1 to TRBJ2-3; 7 bases are a match to TRBD2. The CDR3 is 14 amino acids. CDR1 is DFQATT, CDR2 SNEGSKA, per germline (reference sequence). V lost 3 bases, J lost 4 bases, and 7 bases stayed unmatched. CDR3 nucleotide sequence: TGCAGTGCTAGGACTAGCTCGATGGCAGATACGCAGTATTTT. Amino acid sequence: CSARTSSMADTQYF.

This clonotype was counted many times. V is TRBV28 and J is TRBJ2-1, with TRBD2 matching 12 bases. Looked up from germline, CDR1 is MDHEN and CDR2 is SYDVKM. The CDR3 covers 15 residues. The CDR3 DNA sequence: TGTGCGAGCCTCCTAGCGGGAGGGCTAAATAATGAGCAGTTCTTC. This encodes CASLLAGGLNNEQFF.

This clonotype was detected only a few times. This sequence joins TRBV6-1 and TRBJ1-3, with 7 bases lining up with TRBD1. Germline values: CDR1 MNHNS, CDR2 SASEGT. V shed 6 bases, J shed 8 bases, and the junction held 10 bases outside the gene matches. There are 14 residues in the CDR3. The CDR3 sequence: CASSDLTGWHTIYF. The CDR3 DNA reads as TGTGCCAGCAGCGACCTGACAGGGTGGCACACCATATATTTT.

This clonotype was counted at least ten times. This sequence joins TRBV6-1 and TRBJ1-2; D not resolved. Trimming left V 4 bases short and J 5 bases short, with 14 bases between. The CDR3 spans 14 residues. Germline assignment: CDR1 MNHNS and CDR2 SASEGT. This CDR3 reads CASSAGPAGYGYTF. DNA of the CDR3: TGTGCCAGCAGTGCCGGGCCTGCGGGGTATGGCTACACCTTC.

In this sample, this clonotype turned up a few times. The chain carries TRBV12-3 or TRBV12-4 and TRBJ2-1; the D gene is possibly TRBD1 (5 bases). The J call may be incorrect, as the DNA end agrees better with TRBJ2-7. The CDR3 consists of 16 residues. CDR3 amino acids: CASSIPVTVSYNEQYF. The CDR3 DNA sequence: TGTGCCAGCAGTATACCCGTGACAGTATCCTACAATGAGCAGTACTTC.

The genes are TRBV29-1 and TRBJ2-1, with TRBD2 identical over 13 bases. This CDR3 is built from 16 residues. Trimming at V came to 3 bases and at J to 8 bases, leaving 10 bases not matched to a gene. CDR1 SQVTM and CDR2 ANQGSEA come from the germline V gene. DNA of the CDR3: TGCAGCGTTGAGGGGATGATACTAGCGGGAGGGGATGAGCAGTTCTTC. It codes for CSVEGMILAGGDEQFF.

This chain joins TRBV7-9 and TRBJ1-1; the match to TRBD1 covers 8 bases. This CDR3 has 17 amino acids. The germline gives CDR1 SEHNR, CDR2 FQNEAQ (reference sequence). Trimming removed 5 bases from V and 4 bases from J; junction bases left unmatched: 15. The CDR3 DNA sequence: TGTGCCAGCAGCCCGCGGTTCCCGCAGGGGGCAAGCACTGAAGCTTTCTTT. Translating it yields CASSPRFPQGASTEAFF.

This clonotype was found many times. V gene TRBV24-1 combines with J gene TRBJ2-2, with D possibly TRBD2 on 6 matching bases. CDR1 KGHDR and CDR2 SFDVKD come from the germline V gene. Trimming took 5 bases from V and 1 from J, leaving 13 bases between them. The CDR3 is made up of 16 amino acids. CDR3 region: CATSANSGQNTGELFF. The DNA for the CDR3 is TGTGCCACCAGTGCTAACAGCGGGCAGAACACCGGGGAGCTGTTTTTT.

The V gene is TRBV9, the J gene TRBJ1-2; 9 bases match TRBD1. Germline V gene sequence: CDR1 SGDLS, CDR2 YYNGEE. Trimming removed 1 base from V and 6 bases from J; junction bases left unmatched: 7. This CDR3 is built from 15 residues. Written as DNA, the CDR3 is TGTGCCAGCAGCGTAAGGTGGACAGGGGAAAATGGCTACACCTTC. This codes for CASSVRWTGENGYTF.

The chain couples TRBV5-6 to TRBJ2-7; 10 bases are a match to TRBD1. With 4 bases clipped from V and 11 bases from J, the junction kept 15 bases outside the gene matches. This CDR3 is 15 amino acids long. Germline V gene sequence: CDR1 SGHDT, CDR2 YYEEEE. The chain's CDR3 is CASSLTGTGVAREYF. As DNA, the CDR3 is TGTGCCAGCAGCCTAACCGGGACAGGGGTGGCTAGAGAGTACTTC.

In this sample, this clonotype turned up many times. V gene TRBV29-1 combines with J gene TRBJ2-7, with 7 bases identical to TRBD1. Trimming took 4 bases from V and 6 from J; bases not matched to a gene: 6. Germline lookup yields CDR1 SQVTM and CDR2 ANQGSEA. The CDR3 is 12 residues long. The CDR3 spells CSVGYKGAEQYF. In nucleotides, the CDR3 is TGCAGCGTTGGTTATAAGGGGGCCGAGCAGTACTTC.